These T cell receptor beta chains were read from a single sample in a study of blood T cells in healthy people across ages. One entry per CDR3 protein results from TCRdb running MiXCR on the 5' RACE reads. Here the sample spans 780,000 or so distinct CDR3 sequences, roughly three fifths being singletons. Sequencing input: blood. The receptors stem from a man between 40 and 49 years old in good health. CDR3s include the opening cysteine and the closing phenylalanine or tryptophan. A D gene is named only where the DNA matches it firmly. Clone size is not always given. Where it is, it says once, few, many or a class for expanded clones.

>.|TRBJ2-1|TRBV28|few
TGTGCCAGCAGTTTATGGTCACTAGCAGACTACAATGAGCAGTTCTTC
CASSLWSLADYNEQFF
>TRBD1|TRBJ2-5|TRBV7-9|once
TGTGCCAGCAGCTTAGACCCGGGACAGGGTTACCAAGAGACCCAGTACTTC
CASSLDPGQGYQETQYF
>TRBD2|TRBJ2-7|TRBV10-2|.
TGCGCCAGCAGTGATATAGCGGGAGGGATCTACGAGCAGTACTTC
CASSDIAGGIYEQYF
>.|TRBJ1-5|TRBV29-1|few
TGCAGCGTGCGCGGGGATGTTGGTTCGCCCCAGCATTTT
CSVRGDVGSPQHF
>TRBD2|TRBJ2-1|TRBV5-5|.
TGTGCCAGCGGAACTAGCGGGGCCATTGGTGAGCAGTTCTTC
CASGTSGAIGEQFF
>TRBD1|TRBJ2-3|TRBV5-1|.
TGCGCCAGCAGCCGCGCCCTGGACAGGGTCAGAGATACGCAGTATTTT
CASSRALDRVRDTQYF
>.|TRBJ2-3|TRBV6-1|.
TGTGCCAGCATATACGGATCCACAGATACGCAGTATTTT
CASIYGSTDTQYF
>.|TRBJ2-2|TRBV6-1|.
TGTGCCAGCAGTACCGGGTCCAAAGGTCGTAGTGACACCGGGGAGCTGTTTTTT
CASSTGSKGRSDTGELFF
>.|TRBJ1-1|TRBV27|few
TGTGCCAGCAAAAAGGCAGGGAACACTGAAGCTTTCTTT
CASKKAGNTEAFF
>TRBD2|TRBJ2-5|TRBV7-2|.
TGTGCCAGCAAGACTAGCGCAGATCAAGAGACCCAGTACTTC
CASKTSADQETQYF
>TRBD1|TRBJ2-7|TRBV5-1|.
TGCGCCAGCAGTTTGAAGGACAGGGCCTACGAGCAGTACTTC
CASSLKDRAYEQYF
>TRBD2|TRBJ2-7|TRBV20-1|.
TGCAGTGCTAGCCCACTAGCGGGAGCGTCCCTATACGAGCAGTACTTC
CSASPLAGASLYEQYF
>.|TRBJ2-7|TRBV5-1|.
TGCGCCAGCAGCGTGACTGGTAGCGGCGACGAGCAGTACTTC
CASSVTGSGDEQYF
>TRBD2|TRBJ2-5|TRBV11-2|.
TGTGCCAGCAGCTTCGGACTAGCGGGAAGTGGTGGGGAGACCCAGTACTTC
CASSFGLAGSGGETQYF
>TRBD1|TRBJ1-2|TRBV10-3|.
TGTGCCATCAGTGATTTCGGGGACAGGGGAAACTATGGCTACACCTTC
CAISDFGDRGNYGYTF
>TRBD1|TRBJ1-5|TRBV5-1|.
TGCGCCAGCAGCTTCGGGACAGATCGCAATCAGCCCCAGCATTTT
CASSFGTDRNQPQHF
>.|TRBJ2-7|TRBV13|.
TGTGCCAGCAGCCAGATCGGCATCGGGGGGCACTCCTACGAGCAGTACTTC
CASSQIGIGGHSYEQYF
>TRBD2|TRBJ2-1|TRBV30|.
TGTGCCTGGAGGGGACTAGCGGGGGTCAATGAGCAGTTCTTC
CAWRGLAGVNEQFF
>.|TRBJ1-5|TRBV7-2|few
TGTGCCAGCAGCTTGAGAGGGGGACGAGTTCAGCCCCAGCATTTT
CASSLRGGRVQPQHF
>.|TRBJ2-5|TRBV9|.
TGTGCCAGCAGCGTAGAGGGCAACTACAATGAGCAGTACTTC
CASSVEGNYNEQYF
>.|TRBJ1-6|TRBV4-2|.
TGTGCCAGCAGCCAAGGTATAACAGGGTATAATTCACCCCTCCACTTT
CASSQGITGYNSPLHF
>.|TRBJ1-2|TRBV28|.
TGTGCCAGCACCACCCAACACTATGGCTACACCTTC
CASTTQHYGYTF
>.|TRBJ1-1|TRBV5-1|.
TGCGCCAGCAGCTCCCAGGTTGACACTGAAGCTTTCTTT
CASSSQVDTEAFF
>TRBD1|TRBJ1-2|TRBV28|once
TGTGCCAGCAGGATAAAAGGGACAGGGGGAGAGGGCTACACCTTC
CASRIKGTGGEGYTF
>TRBD1|TRBJ1-2|TRBV28|many
TGTGCCAGCAGACTAAGGTCGCGGGACAGGAGCTATGGCTACACCTTC
CASRLRSRDRSYGYTF
>.|TRBJ2-6|TRBV11-2|few
TGTGCCAGCAGCCCCCCAGGACGGGTTGGGGCCAACGTCCTGACTTTC
CASSPPGRVGANVLTF
>.|TRBJ2-5|TRBV28|.
TGTGCCAGCAGACCTAACCCGGGCCCCGGGACCGGGACTCTACGAGATCAAGAGACCCAGTACTTC
CASRPNPGPGTGTLRDQETQYF
>.|TRBJ2-1|TRBV20-1|.
TGCAGTGCTCGTGAACAAAGCTCCTACAATGAGCAGTTCTTC
CSAREQSSYNEQFF
>.|TRBJ2-6|TRBV7-2|few
TGTGCCAGCAGCTTAGCGGGTGGCTCTGGGGCCAACGTCCTGACTTTC
CASSLAGGSGANVLTF
>.|TRBJ2-2|TRBV10-3|.
TGTGCCATCAGTGAGTACGAGGATACCGGGGAGCTGTTTTTT
CAISEYEDTGELFF
>.|TRBJ2-2|TRBV4-3|.
TGCGCCAGTAGCCAAGATGATGGGGGAGGCACCGGGGAGCTGTTTTTT
CASSQDDGGGTGELFF
>.|TRBJ2-1|TRBV5-1|few
TGCGCCAGACCGGTGGGCCCCCCGTTCTTC
CARPVGPPFF
>.|TRBJ2-5|TRBV24-1|few
TGTGCCACCGCTACGGCCTGGGACGGTCAAGAGCAGTACTTC
CATATAWDGQEQYF
>.|TRBJ1-5|TRBV6-1|once
TGTGCCAGCAGCCCGTTAGGGTCAGCGCCCTTACGGGGTCAGCCCCAGCATTTT
CASSPLGSAPLRGQPQHF
>.|TRBJ1-2|TRBV29-1|.
TGCAGCGTTGAAGGGACAACCAGCCTCTATGGCTACACCTTC
CSVEGTTSLYGYTF
>.|TRBJ2-7|TRBV9|few
TGTGCCAGCAGCGCGCGTATTTTCGACGAGCAGTACTTC
CASSARIFDEQYF
>TRBD1|TRBJ1-2|TRBV24-1|once
TGCGCCACCAGTGATCAGGGGGCGGATGGCTACACCTTC
CATSDQGADGYTF
>.|TRBJ2-5|TRBV20-1|once
TGCAGTGCTAGAGATCTCTGGGGGGTAGGAGGGGAGACCCAGTACTTC
CSARDLWGVGGETQYF
>TRBD2|TRBJ2-7|TRBV6-5|.
TGTGCCAGCAGCCGGGACTATACACACAATGAGCAGTACTTC
CASSRDYTHNEQYF
>.|TRBJ1-1|TRBV19|.
TGTGCCGGTAGTATACGCCGACGGATTAGGAACACTGAAGCTTTCTTT
CAGSIRRRIRNTEAFF
>.|TRBJ2-5|TRBV24-1|.
TGTGCCACCAGTGGCCCCCTTGGAGAGACCCAGTACTTC
CATSGPLGETQYF
>.|TRBJ2-3|TRBV5-8|few
TGTGCCAGCAGCTTAAGTTTGCGGGCAGGGGAGGAGCAGTATTTT
CASSLSLRAGEEQYF
>TRBD2|TRBJ2-7|TRBV7-2|.
TGTGCCAGCAGCCCCCCCTCCGGGACTAGCGCCGAGCAGTACTTC
CASSPPSGTSAEQYF
>.|TRBJ1-5|TRBV5-5|once
TGTGCCAGCAGCTTTGGGGATAGCAGGAGCAATCAGCCCCAGCATTTT
CASSFGDSRSNQPQHF
>.|TRBJ2-1|TRBV9|few
TGTGCCAGCAGCGTAGCGACTAGTTCGGGTGAGCAGTTCTTC
CASSVATSSGEQFF
>.|TRBJ1-2|TRBV12-3/TRBV12-4|.
TGTGCCAGCAGTCGGGGGGGGAGTTACTATGGCTACACCTTC
CASSRGGSYYGYTF
>TRBD2|TRBJ2-2|TRBV7-2|.
TGTGCCAGCAGAGGACTAGCGACCACCGGGGTGCTGTTTTTT
CASRGLATTGVLFF
>TRBD2|TRBJ2-1|TRBV29-1|.
TGCAGCGTTGAACTAGCGGGAGGGTATCTTGATGAGCAGTTCTTC
CSVELAGGYLDEQFF
>.|TRBJ2-1|TRBV6-1|.
TGTGCCAGCAGTGAAGGACTCAGGGACACCGGGTTCTTC
CASSEGLRDTGFF
>.|TRBJ2-7|TRBV5-1|once
TGCGCCAGCAGCTTATCCCCAGGGCCTAGCTCCTACGAGCAGTACTTC
CASSLSPGPSSYEQYF
>.|TRBJ2-3|TRBV6-6|.
TGTGCCAGTCGAGAAGGATCTAGTGATGCAGATACGCAGTATTTT
CASREGSSDADTQYF